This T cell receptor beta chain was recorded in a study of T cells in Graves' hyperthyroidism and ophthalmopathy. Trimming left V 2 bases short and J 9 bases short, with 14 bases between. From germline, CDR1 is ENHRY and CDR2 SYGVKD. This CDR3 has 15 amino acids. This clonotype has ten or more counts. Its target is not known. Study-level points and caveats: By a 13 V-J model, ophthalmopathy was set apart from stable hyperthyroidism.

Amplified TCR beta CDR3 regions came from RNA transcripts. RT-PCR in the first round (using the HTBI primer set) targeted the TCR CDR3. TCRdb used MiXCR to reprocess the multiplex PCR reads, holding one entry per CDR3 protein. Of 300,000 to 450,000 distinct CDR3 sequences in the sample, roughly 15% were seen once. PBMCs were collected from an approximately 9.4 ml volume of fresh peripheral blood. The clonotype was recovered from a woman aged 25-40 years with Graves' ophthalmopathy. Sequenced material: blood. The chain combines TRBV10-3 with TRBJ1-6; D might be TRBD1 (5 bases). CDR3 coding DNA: TGTGCCATCAGTGAGACTCAGGGTGTCGGTTCACCCCTCCACTTT. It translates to CAISETQGVGSPLHF.